This T cell receptor (beta chain) was identified during a study of response to subunit inactivated influenza vaccine. MiXCR was run by TCRdb on the RT-PCR reads, yielding one entry per CDR3 protein. This table holds about 650,000 distinct CDR3 sequences, roughly 15% found once. Whole-study findings and limits: Each seasonal flu vaccination may recruit only limited new T cells, authors suggested.

A note on this clonotype: Its cognate antigen is unknown.

The CDR3 is 15 residues long. Losses at the gene ends were 4 bases for V and 5 bases for J; bases not matched to a gene: 8. The germline V gene has CDR1 MDHEN and CDR2 SYDVKM. The source is a man between 45 and 60 years old who received an inactivated influenza vaccine. The sequences come from PBMCs from blood, collected around 15 days before vaccination. This chain joins TRBV28 and TRBJ2-7; 10 bases line up with TRBD1. The CDR3: CASSSHGTGEHEQYF. The CDR3 coding sequence is TGTGCCAGCAGTTCTCACGGGACAGGGGAGCACGAGCAGTACTTC.